There are many counts of the clone carrying this T cell receptor beta chain. Its matching antigen is unknown. The protocol attached unique molecular identifiers to individual cDNA molecules. From the 5' RACE reads, TCRdb called clonotypes with MiXCR, one entry per CDR3 protein. The sample consists of some 38,000 distinct CDR3 sequences, 4.5% to 7% of them appearing once. CDR1 is SGHTA and CDR2 is FQGNSA in the germline V gene. Germline trimming cut 2 bases from V and 2 bases from J; bases unmatched to any gene: 3. This CDR3 has 15 residues. This sample is drawn from a study of early T cells in non-severe SARS-CoV-2 infection. Study overall: Bulk RNA from unsorted whole blood was sequenced; chains were unpaired.

Study outcomes and limitations: The matching step, a VDJdb search, favored anti-spike CD8 responses and missed private and CD4 specificities.

The J gene is TRBJ2-7, the V gene TRBV7-2; 10 bases are shared with TRBD2. The sequences come from whole blood, collected at baseline. This TCR derives from an adult who was a healthcare worker with PCR-confirmed SARS-CoV-2 infection or an uninfected control (not recorded which). Here the CDR3 reads CASSLTLAGPYEQYF. CDR3 nucleotide sequence: TGTGCCAGCAGCTTAACACTAGCGGGACCCTACGAGCAGTACTTC.